Listed below are T cell receptor beta chains from one sample, sequenced in a study of T-cell memory formation after mild COVID-19. A single record per CDR3 protein comes from TCRdb applying MiXCR to the 5' RACE reads. The sample gives about 470,000 distinct CDR3 sequences, about 23% of which show up once; approximately 12% is in the top ten. Sequencing was carried out using PBMCs or a T cell subset sorted from them (not recorded which). The receptors originated from an adult woman who had mild COVID-19 (a few samples of this study predate the infection). Cell type and time point are not known. CDR3s include the opening cysteine and the closing phenylalanine or tryptophan.

>TRBV12-3/TRBV12-4
CASSSLRNTEAFF
>TRBV24-1
CATRQGGTEAFF
>TRBV2
CASSEAGAGDGYTF
>TRBV29-1
CSAGLGTDTQYF
>TRBV7-8
CASSYDRYGYTF
>TRBV3-1
CASARTGTTDTQYF
>TRBV12-3/TRBV12-4
CASIPGPSGTDTQYF
>TRBV7-2
CASSPSGTGGGEQYF
>TRBV24-1
CATSDYGGYTF
>TRBV7-9
CASPGTQYF